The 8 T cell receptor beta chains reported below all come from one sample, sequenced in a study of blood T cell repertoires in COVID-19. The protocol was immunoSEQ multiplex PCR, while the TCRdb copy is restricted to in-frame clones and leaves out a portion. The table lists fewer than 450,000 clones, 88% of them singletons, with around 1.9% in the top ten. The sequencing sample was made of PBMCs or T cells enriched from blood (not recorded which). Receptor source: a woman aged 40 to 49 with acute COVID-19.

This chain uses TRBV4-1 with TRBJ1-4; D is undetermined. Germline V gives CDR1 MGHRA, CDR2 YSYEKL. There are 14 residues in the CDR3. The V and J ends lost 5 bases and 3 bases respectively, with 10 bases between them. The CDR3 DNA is TGCGCCAGCAGCTACGGGTGGGCTAATGAAAAACTGTTTTTT. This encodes CASSYGWANEKLFF.

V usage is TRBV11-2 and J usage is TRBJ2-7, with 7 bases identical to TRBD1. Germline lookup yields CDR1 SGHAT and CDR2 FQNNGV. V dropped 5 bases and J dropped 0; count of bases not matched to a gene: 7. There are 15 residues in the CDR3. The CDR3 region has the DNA TGTGCCAGCAGCCGCCTAGGGACAGACTCCTACGAGCAGTACTTC. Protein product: CASSRLGTDSYEQYF.

The CDR3 loop reads CASSHGSGGKADTQYF. For the CDR3, the DNA is TGTGCCAGCAGCCACGGTAGCGGGGGGAAAGCAGATACGCAGTATTTT. The chain recombines TRBV3-1 (or the pseudogene TRBV3-2) with TRBJ2-3, with 10 nucleotides matching TRBD2. The CDR3 has 16 residues. Germline assignment: CDR1 LGHDT and CDR2 YNNKEL (reference sequence). The V segment lost 3 bases and the J segment 4 bases; nucleotides outside the gene matches: 7.

The CDR3 loop is CASSSGPSETQYF. The CDR3 DNA reads as TGTGCCAGCAGCTCTGGGCCTTCAGAGACCCAGTACTTC. The chain is built from TRBV7-9 and TRBJ2-5, with no clear D. Germline V gene sequence: CDR1 SEHNR, CDR2 FQNEAQ (reference sequence). With 4 bases removed from V and 4 bases from J, the gap between germline ends came to 10 bases. CDR3 length: 13 residues.

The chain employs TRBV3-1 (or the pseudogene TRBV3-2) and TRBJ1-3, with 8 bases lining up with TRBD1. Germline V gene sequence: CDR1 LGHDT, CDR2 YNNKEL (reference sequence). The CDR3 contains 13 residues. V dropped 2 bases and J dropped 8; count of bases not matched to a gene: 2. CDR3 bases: TGTGCCAGCAGCCAACCACAGGGGGACACCATATATTTT. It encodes CASSQPQGDTIYF.

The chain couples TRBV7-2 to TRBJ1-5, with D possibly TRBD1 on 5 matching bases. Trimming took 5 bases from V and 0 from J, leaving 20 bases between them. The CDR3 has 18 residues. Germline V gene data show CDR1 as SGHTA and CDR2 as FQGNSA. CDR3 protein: CASSPGAGYSYSNQPQHF. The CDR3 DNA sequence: TGTGCCAGCAGCCCTGGGGCAGGGTATTCATATAGCAATCAGCCCCAGCATTTT.

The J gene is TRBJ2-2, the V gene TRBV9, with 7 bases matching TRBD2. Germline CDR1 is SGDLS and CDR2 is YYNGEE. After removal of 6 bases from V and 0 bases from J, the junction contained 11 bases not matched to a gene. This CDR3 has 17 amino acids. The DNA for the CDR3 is TGTGCCAGCACGGATCCACGGGGAGGGACGAACACCGGGGAGCTGTTTTTT. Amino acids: CASTDPRGGTNTGELFF.

In DNA, the CDR3 is TGTGCCAGCTCGGGGAGGGGTCATGGCTACACCTTC. Translated, it gives CASSGRGHGYTF. J is TRBJ1-2 and V is TRBV6-5; possible D gene TRBD1, 5 bases. Germline values: CDR1 MNHEY, CDR2 SVGAGI. This CDR3 is 12 amino acids long. Trimming removed 8 bases at V and 6 bases at J, with 13 bases between.